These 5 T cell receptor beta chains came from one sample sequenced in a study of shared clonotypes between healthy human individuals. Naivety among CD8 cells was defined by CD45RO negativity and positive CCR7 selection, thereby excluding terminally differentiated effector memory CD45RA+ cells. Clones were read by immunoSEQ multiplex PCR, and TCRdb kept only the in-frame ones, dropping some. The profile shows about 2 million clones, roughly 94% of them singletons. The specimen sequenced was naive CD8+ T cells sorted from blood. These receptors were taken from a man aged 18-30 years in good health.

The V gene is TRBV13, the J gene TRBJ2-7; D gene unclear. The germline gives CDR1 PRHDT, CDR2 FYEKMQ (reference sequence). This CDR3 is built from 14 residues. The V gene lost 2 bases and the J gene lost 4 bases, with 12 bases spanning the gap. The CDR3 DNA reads TGTGCCAGCAGCTTACCCTCCCATCCTTACGAGCAGTACTTC. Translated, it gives CASSLPSHPYEQYF. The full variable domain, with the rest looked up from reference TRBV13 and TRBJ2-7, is AAGVIQSPRHLIKEKRETATLKCYPIPRHDTVYWYQQGPGQDPQFLISFYEKMQSDKGSIPDRFSAQQFSDYHSELNMSSLELGDSALYFCASSLPSHPYEQYFGPGTRLTVT.

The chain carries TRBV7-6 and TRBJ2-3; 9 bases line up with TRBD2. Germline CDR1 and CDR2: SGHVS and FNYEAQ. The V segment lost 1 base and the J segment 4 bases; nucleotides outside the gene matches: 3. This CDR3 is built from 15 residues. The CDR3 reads CASSLERTSADTQYF. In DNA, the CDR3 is TGTGCCAGCAGCTTAGAACGGACTAGCGCAGATACGCAGTATTTT.

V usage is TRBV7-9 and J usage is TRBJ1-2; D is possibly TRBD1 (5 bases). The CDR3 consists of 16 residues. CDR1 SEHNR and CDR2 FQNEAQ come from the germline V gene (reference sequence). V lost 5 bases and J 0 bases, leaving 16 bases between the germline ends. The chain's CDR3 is CASSTIGTQTNYGYTF. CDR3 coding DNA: TGTGCCAGCAGCACAATTGGGACGCAGACTAACTATGGCTACACCTTC.

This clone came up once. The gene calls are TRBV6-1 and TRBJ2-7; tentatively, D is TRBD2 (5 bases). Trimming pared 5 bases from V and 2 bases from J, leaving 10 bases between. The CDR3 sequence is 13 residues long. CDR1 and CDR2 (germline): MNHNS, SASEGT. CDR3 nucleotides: TGTGCCAGCAGTATGACTACCGCCTACGAGCAGTACTTC. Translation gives CASSMTTAYEQYF.

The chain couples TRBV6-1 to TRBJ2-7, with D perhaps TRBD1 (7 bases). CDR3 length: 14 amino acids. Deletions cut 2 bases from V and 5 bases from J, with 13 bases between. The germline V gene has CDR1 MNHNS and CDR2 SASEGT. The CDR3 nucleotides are TGTGCCAGCAGTGAAATAAGCAGGGGGGACGAGCAGTACTTC. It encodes CASSEISRGDEQYF.